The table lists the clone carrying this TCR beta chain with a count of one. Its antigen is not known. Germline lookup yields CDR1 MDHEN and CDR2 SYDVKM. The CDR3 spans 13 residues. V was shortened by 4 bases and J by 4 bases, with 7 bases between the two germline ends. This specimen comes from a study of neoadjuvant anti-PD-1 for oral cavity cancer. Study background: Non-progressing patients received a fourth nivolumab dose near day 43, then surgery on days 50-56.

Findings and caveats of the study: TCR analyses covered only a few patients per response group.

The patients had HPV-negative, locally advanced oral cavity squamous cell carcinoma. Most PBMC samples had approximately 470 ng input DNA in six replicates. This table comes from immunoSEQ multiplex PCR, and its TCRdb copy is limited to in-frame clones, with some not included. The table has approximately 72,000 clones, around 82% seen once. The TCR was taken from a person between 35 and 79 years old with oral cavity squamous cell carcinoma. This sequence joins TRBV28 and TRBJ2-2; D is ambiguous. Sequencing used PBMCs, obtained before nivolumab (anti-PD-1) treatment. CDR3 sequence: CASSYSGTGELFF. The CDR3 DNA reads TGTGCCAGCAGTTACTCGGGCACCGGGGAGCTGTTTTTT.